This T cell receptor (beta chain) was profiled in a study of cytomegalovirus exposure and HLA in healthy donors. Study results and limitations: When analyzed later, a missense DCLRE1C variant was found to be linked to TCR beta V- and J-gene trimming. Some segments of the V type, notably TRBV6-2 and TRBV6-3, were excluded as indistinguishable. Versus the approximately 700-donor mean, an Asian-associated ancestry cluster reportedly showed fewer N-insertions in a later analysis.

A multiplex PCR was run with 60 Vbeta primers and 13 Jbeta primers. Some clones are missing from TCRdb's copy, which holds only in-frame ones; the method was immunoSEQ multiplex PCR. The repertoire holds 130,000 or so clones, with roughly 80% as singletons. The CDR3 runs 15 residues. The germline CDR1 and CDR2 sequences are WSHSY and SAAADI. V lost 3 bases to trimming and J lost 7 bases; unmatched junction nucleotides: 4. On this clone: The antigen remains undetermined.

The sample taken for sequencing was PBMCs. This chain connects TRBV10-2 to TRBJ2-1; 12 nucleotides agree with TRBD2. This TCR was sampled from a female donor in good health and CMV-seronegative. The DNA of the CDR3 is TGCGCCAGCAGTGATAGGACTAGCGGGGATAATGAGCAGTTCTTC. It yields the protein CASSDRTSGDNEQFF.